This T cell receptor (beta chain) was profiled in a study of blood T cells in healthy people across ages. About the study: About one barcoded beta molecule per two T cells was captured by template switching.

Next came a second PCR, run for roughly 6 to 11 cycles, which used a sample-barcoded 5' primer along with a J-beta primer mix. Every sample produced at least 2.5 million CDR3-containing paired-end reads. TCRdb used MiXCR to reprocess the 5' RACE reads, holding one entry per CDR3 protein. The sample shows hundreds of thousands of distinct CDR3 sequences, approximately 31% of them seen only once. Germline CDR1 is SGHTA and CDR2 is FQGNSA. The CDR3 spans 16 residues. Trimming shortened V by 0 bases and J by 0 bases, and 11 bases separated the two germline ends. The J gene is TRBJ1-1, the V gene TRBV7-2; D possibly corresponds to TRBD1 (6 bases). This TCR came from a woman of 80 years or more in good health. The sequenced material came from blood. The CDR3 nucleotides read TGTGCCAGCAGCTTAGCCTTCGACAGGTTGAACACTGAAGCTTTCTTT. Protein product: CASSLAFDRLNTEAFF.